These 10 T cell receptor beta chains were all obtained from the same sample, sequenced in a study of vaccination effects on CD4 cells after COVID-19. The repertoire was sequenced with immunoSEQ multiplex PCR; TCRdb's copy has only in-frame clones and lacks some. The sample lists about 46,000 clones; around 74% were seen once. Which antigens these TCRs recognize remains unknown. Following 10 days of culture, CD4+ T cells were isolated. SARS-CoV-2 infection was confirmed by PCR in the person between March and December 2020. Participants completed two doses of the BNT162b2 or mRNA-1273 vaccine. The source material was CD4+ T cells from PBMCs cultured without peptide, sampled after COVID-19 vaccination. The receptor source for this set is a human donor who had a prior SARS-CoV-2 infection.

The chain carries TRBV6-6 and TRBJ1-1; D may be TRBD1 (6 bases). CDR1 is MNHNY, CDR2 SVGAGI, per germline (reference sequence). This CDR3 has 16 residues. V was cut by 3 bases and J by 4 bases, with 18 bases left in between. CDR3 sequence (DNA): TGTGCCAGCAGTTATTCGGGGGGCTCAGGACCCACTGAAGCTTTCTTT. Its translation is CASSYSGGSGPTEAFF.

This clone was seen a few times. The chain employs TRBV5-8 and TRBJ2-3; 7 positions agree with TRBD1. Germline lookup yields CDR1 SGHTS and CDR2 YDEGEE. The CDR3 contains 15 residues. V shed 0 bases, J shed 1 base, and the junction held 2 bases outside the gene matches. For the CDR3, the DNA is TGTGCCAGCAGCTTGGTAGGACAGGGCACAGATACGCAGTATTTT. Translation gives CASSLVGQGTDTQYF.

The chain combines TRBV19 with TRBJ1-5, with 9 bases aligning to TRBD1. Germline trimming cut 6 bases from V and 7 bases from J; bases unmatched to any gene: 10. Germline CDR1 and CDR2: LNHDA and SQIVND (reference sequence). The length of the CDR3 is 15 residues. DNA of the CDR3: TGTGCCAGTAGCGGGGACAGGGTTATGAGGCAGCCCCAGCATTTT. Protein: CASSGDRVMRQPQHF.

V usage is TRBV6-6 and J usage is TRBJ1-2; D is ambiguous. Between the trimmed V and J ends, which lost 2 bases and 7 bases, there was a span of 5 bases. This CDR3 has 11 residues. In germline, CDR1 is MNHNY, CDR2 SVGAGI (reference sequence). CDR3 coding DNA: TGTGCCAGCAGTTACGGCCCTGGCTACACCTTC. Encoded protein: CASSYGPGYTF.

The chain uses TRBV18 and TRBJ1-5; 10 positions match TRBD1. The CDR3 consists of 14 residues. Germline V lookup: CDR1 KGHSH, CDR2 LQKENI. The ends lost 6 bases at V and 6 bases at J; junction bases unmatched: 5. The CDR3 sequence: CASSPDRGLQPQHF. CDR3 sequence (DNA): TGTGCCAGCTCTCCCGACAGGGGGCTTCAGCCCCAGCATTTT. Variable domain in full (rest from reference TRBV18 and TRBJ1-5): NAGVMQNPRHLVRRRGQEARLRCSPMKGHSHVYWYRQLPEEGLKFMVYLQKENIIDESGMPKERFSAEFPKEGPSILRIQQVVRGDSAAYFCASSPDRGLQPQHFGDGTRLSIL.

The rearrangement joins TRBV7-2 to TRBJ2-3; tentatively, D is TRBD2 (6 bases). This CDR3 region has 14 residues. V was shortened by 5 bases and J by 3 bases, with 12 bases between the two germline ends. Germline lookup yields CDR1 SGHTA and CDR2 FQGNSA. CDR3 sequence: CASSPGEGTDTQYF. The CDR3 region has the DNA TGTGCCAGCAGCCCGGGGGAAGGAACAGATACGCAGTATTTT.

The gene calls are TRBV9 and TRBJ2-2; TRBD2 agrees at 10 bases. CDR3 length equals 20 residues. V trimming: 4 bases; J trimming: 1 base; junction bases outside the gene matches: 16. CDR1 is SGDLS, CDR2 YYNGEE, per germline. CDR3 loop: CASSTRIDGLAALNTGELFF. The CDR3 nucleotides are TGTGCCAGCAGCACCCGAATAGACGGACTAGCGGCCTTGAACACCGGGGAGCTGTTTTTT.

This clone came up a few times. This chain's CDR3 is CASSKEGGRNQPQHF. CDR3 sequence (DNA): TGTGCCAGCAGCAAAGAGGGCGGGCGGAATCAGCCCCAGCATTTT. This sequence joins TRBV21-1 and TRBJ1-5. TRBV21-1 corresponds to a pseudogene. CDR3 size: 15 residues.

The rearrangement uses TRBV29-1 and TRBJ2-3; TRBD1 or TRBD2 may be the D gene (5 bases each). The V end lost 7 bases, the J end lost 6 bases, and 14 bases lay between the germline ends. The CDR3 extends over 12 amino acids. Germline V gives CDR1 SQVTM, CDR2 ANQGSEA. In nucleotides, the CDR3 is TGCAGCGGTGGGGGAACGACGGATACGCAGTATTTT. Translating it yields CSGGGTTDTQYF.

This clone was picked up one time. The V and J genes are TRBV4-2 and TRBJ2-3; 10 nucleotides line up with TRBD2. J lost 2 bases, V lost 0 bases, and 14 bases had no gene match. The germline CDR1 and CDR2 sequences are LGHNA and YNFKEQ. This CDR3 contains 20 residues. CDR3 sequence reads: CASSQERSGGDVTNTDTQYF. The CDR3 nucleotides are TGTGCCAGCAGCCAAGAGCGGAGCGGGGGGGACGTCACCAACACAGATACGCAGTATTTT.